The entry that follows covers one T cell receptor (beta chain) sequence. Trimming took 2 bases from V and 0 from J, leaving 14 bases between them. CDR1 GTSNPN and CDR2 SVGIG come from the germline V gene (reference sequence). This CDR3 comprises 17 residues. The source of the sample is a study of blood T cell repertoires in COVID-19. Study-level information: There were acute and convalescent COVID-19 samples, and they came from the United States, Italy and Spain.

How the authors handled the data: Estimation of nucleated cell counts relied on the amplification of reference gene primers. The assay was immunoSEQ multiplex PCR, and TCRdb's table has in-frame clones only and misses some. V and J calls and clone size are given by that table; D and trimming were obtained from the DNA. Counted here are about 360,000 clones, around 90% occurring once; the ten biggest clones make up around 2%. The sequenced sample consisted of PBMCs or T cells enriched from blood (not recorded which). The sequence was obtained from a woman between 35 and 50 years old with acute COVID-19. The V and J genes are TRBV30 and TRBJ1-6; no clear D gene. The CDR3 bases are TGTGCCTGGAGTCTACAGCCCATAAGCTCCTATAATTCACCCCTCCACTTT. Residues: CAWSLQPISSYNSPLHF.